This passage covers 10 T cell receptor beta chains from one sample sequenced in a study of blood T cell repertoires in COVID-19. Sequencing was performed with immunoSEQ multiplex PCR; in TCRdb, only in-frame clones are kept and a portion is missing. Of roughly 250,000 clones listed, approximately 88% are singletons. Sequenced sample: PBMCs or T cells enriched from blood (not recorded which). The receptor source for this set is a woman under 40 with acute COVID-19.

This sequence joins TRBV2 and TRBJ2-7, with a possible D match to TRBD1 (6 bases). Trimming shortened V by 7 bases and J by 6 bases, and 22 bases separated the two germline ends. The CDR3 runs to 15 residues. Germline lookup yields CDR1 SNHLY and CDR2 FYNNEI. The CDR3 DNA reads TGTGCCAGCATGCCCGGGACAAGGGATCCGGCCGAGCAGTACTTC. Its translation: CASMPGTRDPAEQYF.

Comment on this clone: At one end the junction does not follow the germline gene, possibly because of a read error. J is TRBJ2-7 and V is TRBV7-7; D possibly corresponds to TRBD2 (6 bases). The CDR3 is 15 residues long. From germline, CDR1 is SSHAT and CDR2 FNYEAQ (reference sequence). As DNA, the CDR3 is TGTGCTAGCAGCTTAATGGGAGGTCCCTCCTACGAGCAGTACTTC. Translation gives CASSLMGGPSYEQYF. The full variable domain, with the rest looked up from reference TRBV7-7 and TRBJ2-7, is GAGVSQSPRYKVTKRGQDVTLRCDPISSHATLYWYQQALGQGPEFLTYFNYEAQPDKSGLPSDRFSAERPEGSISTLTIQRTEQRDSAMYRCASSLMGGPSYEQYFGPGTRLTVT.

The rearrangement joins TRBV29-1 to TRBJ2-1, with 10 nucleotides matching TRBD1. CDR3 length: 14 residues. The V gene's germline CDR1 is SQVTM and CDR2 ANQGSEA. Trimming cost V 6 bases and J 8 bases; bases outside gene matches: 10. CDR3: CSVVGQGVWDEQFF. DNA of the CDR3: TGCAGCGTCGTAGGACAGGGGGTTTGGGATGAGCAGTTCTTC.

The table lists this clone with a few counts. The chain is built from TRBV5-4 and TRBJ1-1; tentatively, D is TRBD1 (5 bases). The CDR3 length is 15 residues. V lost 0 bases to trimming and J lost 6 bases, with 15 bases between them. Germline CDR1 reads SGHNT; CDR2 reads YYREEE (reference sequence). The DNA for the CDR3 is TGTGCCAGCAGCTTGGATGGGGGGGTAGGTCCTGAAGCTTTCTTT. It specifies CASSLDGGVGPEAFF.

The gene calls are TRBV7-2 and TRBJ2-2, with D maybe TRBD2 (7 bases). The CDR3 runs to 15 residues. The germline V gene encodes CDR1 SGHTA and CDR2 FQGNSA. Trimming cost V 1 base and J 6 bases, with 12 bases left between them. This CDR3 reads CASSLVGGGAGELFF. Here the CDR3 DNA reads TGTGCCAGCAGCTTAGTAGGGGGAGGGGCCGGGGAGCTGTTTTTT.

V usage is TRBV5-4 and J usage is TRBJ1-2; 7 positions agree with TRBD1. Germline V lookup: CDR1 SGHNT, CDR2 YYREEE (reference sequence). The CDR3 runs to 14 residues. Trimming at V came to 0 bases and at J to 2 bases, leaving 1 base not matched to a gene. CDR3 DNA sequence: TGTGCCAGCAGCTTGGAGACAGGGAACTATGGCTACACCTTC. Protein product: CASSLETGNYGYTF.

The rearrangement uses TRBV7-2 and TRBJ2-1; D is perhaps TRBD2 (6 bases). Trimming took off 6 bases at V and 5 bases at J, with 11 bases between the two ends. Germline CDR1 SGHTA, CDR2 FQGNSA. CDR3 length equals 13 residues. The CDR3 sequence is CASRKGLNNEQFF. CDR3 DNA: TGTGCCAGCAGAAAGGGACTGAACAATGAGCAGTTCTTC.

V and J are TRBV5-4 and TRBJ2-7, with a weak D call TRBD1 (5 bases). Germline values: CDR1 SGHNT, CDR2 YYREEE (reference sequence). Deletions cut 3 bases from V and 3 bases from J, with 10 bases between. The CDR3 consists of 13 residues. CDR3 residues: CASSSDSLYEQYF. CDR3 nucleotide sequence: TGTGCCAGCAGCTCCGACAGCCTCTACGAGCAGTACTTC.

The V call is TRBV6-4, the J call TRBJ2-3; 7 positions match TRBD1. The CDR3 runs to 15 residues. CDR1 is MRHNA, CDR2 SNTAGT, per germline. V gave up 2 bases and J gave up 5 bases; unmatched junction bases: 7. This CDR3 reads CASSDTNRGGDTQYF. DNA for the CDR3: TGTGCCAGCAGTGACACGAACAGGGGCGGAGATACGCAGTATTTT.

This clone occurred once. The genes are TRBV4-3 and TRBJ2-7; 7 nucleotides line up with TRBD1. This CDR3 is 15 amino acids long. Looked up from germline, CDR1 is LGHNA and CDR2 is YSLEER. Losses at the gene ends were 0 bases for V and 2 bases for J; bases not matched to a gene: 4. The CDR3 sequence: CASSQEQGTPYEQYF. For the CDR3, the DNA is TGCGCCAGCAGCCAAGAACAGGGGACCCCCTACGAGCAGTACTTC.